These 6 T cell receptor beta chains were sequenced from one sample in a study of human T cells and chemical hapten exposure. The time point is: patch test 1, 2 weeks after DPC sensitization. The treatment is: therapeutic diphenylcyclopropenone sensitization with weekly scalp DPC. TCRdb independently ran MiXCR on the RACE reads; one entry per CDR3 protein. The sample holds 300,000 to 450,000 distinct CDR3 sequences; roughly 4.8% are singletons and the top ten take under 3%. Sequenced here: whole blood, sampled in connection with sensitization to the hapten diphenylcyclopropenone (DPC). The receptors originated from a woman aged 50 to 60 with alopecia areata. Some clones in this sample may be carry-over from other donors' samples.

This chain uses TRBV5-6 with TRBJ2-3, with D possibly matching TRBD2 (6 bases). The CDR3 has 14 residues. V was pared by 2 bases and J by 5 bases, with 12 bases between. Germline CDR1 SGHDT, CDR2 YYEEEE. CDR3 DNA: TGTGCCAGCAGCTTTGGAGGGTCGGGAGATACGCAGTATTTT. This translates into CASSFGGSGDTQYF.

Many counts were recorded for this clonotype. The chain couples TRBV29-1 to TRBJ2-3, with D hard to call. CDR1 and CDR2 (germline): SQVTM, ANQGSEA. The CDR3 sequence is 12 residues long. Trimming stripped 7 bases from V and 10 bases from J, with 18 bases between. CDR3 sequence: CSAPDPDGSQYF. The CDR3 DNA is TGCAGCGCGCCGGACCCAGATGGATCGCAGTATTTT.

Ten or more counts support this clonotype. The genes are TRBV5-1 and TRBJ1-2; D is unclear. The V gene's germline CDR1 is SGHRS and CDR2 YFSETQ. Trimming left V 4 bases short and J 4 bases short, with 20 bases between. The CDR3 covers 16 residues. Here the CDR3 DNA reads TGCGCCAGCAGCCCAACAAGCAAGGGCGCAGGCTATGGCTACACCTTC. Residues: CASSPTSKGAGYGYTF.

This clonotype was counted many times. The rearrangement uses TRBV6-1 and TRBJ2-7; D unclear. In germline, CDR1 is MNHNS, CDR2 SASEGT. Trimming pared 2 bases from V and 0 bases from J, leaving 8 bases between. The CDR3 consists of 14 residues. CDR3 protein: CASSEQDPSYEQYF. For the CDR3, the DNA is TGTGCCAGCAGTGAACAGGACCCCTCCTACGAGCAGTACTTC.

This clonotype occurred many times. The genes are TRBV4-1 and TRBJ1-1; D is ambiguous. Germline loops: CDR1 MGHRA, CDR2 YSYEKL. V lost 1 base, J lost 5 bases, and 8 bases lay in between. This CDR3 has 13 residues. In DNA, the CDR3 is TGCGCCAGCAGCCAAGCAAGCGTTACTGAAGCTTTCTTT. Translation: CASSQASVTEAFF.

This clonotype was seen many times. The DNA of the CDR3 is TGCAGCGCGCCGCTGGAGCGGAATGAGCAGTTCTTC. The encoded protein is CSAPLERNEQFF. The V gene is TRBV29-1, the J gene TRBJ2-1; a possible D gene is TRBD2 (5 bases). The CDR3 sequence is 12 residues long. V lost 7 bases and J 7 bases, leaving 14 bases between the germline ends. Germline V gene data show CDR1 as SQVTM and CDR2 as ANQGSEA.